A selection of T cell receptor beta chains follows, all from one sample in a study of T-cell memory formation after mild COVID-19. TCRdb independently ran MiXCR on the 5' RACE reads; one entry per CDR3 protein. The data show under 250,000 distinct CDR3 sequences, with 8% to 11% seen just once and under 3.5% held by the top ten. Sequencing was carried out using PBMCs or a T cell subset sorted from them (not recorded which). The receptor source for this set is a man younger than 35 who had mild COVID-19 (a few samples of this study predate the infection). Cell type and time point are not known. Both conserved end residues are part of each CDR3. D genes are given only for firm matches. Not all rows give a size; the values are once, few, many and, for expanded clones, a class.

TRBJ1-1	TRBV7-2	TRBD1	few	15	TGTGCCAGCAGCTACGTACAGGGGGCAGGTACTGAAGCTTTCTTT	CASSYVQGAGTEAFF
TRBJ1-4	TRBV5-1	TRBD1	few	14	TGCGCCAGCAGCTCCGGGACAGGGGTGGAAAAACTGTTTTTT	CASSSGTGVEKLFF
TRBJ2-6	TRBV5-6	-	-	15	TGTGCCAGCAGCTTGTTGTGGACTGGGGCCAACGTCCTGACTTTC	CASSLLWTGANVLTF
TRBJ2-5	TRBV4-2	TRBD1	-	17	TGTGCCAGCAGCCAACCCTTCGGGGGACAGGGACAAGAGACCCAGTACTTC	CASSQPFGGQGQETQYF
TRBJ1-5	TRBV7-9	TRBD1	few	15	TGTGCCAGCAGCTTAACGGACAGGGGAAGCCAGCCCCAGCATTTT	CASSLTDRGSQPQHF
TRBJ2-3	TRBV9	-	-	15	TGTGCCAGCAGCGTAGGGGGTCCCCCCCAGGATACGCAGTATTTT	CASSVGGPPQDTQYF
TRBJ1-1	TRBV24-1	-	few	13	TGTGCCACCAGTGATTACACGAATAGAGAAGCTTTCTTT	CATSDYTNREAFF
TRBJ1-2	TRBV7-2	-	-	13	TGTGCCAGCAGCTTAGACAGGTCCCCTGGCTACACCTTC	CASSLDRSPGYTF
TRBJ2-1	TRBV20-1	-	many	11	TGCAGTGCTAGACAGTACAATGAGCAGTTCTTC	CSARQYNEQFF
TRBJ1-4	TRBV5-1	-	few	14	TGCGCCAGCAGCTTCGGACGAATCAATGAAAAACTGTTTTTT	CASSFGRINEKLFF
TRBJ1-1	TRBV18	-	-	12	TGTGCCAGCTCACCCATGACAGTTGAAGCTTTCTTT	CASSPMTVEAFF
TRBJ2-3	TRBV7-9	-	-	12	TGTGCCAGCAGCTTAGAGGTTCAGACGCAGTATTTT	CASSLEVQTQYF
TRBJ1-4	TRBV4-1	-	-	14	TGCGCCAGCAGCCAGACCGACTCCCGTGGAAAACTGTTTTTT	CASSQTDSRGKLFF
TRBJ2-7	TRBV7-2	-	-	14	TGTGCCAGCAGCTTAAGCCGGACGAGGGCCCTGCAGTACTTC	CASSLSRTRALQYF
TRBJ2-1	TRBV5-8	TRBD2	few	18	TGTGCCAGCAGTTTGCAACCCACAGCGGGGGAGCACTACAATGAGCAGTTCTTC	CASSLQPTAGEHYNEQFF
TRBJ1-1	TRBV7-8	-	few	16	TGTGCCAGCAGCTCAATGGGGGCAGGGGAGAGGACTGAAGCTTTCTTT	CASSSMGAGERTEAFF
TRBJ1-2	TRBV30	-	few	13	TGTGCCTGGAGTGTAGGGCTGAAGGATGGCTACACCTTC	CAWSVGLKDGYTF
TRBJ1-6	TRBV19	-	-	14	TGTGCCAGTAGTCCCGGACAGAAAAATTCACCCCTCCACTTT	CASSPGQKNSPLHF
TRBJ1-4	TRBV4-1	-	few	15	TGCGCCAGCAGCCAAGATCCCGGACAGTGGGAAAAACTGTTTTTT	CASSQDPGQWEKLFF
TRBJ1-5	TRBV2	-	-	13	TGTGCCAGCAGTCCAGGGATGGGACAGCCCCAGCATTTT	CASSPGMGQPQHF
TRBJ2-3	TRBV18	-	-	13	TGTGCCAGCCCGGGACCTGACACAGATACGCAGTATTTT	CASPGPDTDTQYF
TRBJ1-2	TRBV30	TRBD1	few	13	TGTGCCTGGAACCCGACAGGGAACTATGGCTACACCTTC	CAWNPTGNYGYTF
TRBJ2-7	TRBV29-1	-	-	13	TGCAGCGTTAGGGCCAGGGGCGGTTACGAGCAGTACTTC	CSVRARGGYEQYF
TRBJ2-2	TRBV7-2	-	many	16	TGTGCCAGCAGCCCCCAAGCACTGGTGAACACCGGGGAGCTGTTTTTT	CASSPQALVNTGELFF
TRBJ2-1	TRBV11-3	-	many	13	TGTGCCAGCAGTTCCGGACAGTCAAATGAGCAGTTCTTC	CASSSGQSNEQFF
TRBJ2-3	TRBV20-1	TRBD2	many	13	TGCAGTGGGGGACTAGCGGGGGCAGATACGCAGTATTTT	CSGGLAGADTQYF
TRBJ1-4	TRBV12-3/TRBV12-4	-	many	14	TGTGCCAGCAGTTTACAGGCGATTAATGAAAAACTGTTTTTT	CASSLQAINEKLFF
TRBJ2-5	TRBV5-1	-	-	13	TGCGCCAGCAGCCTGGCACGGGTCGAGGCCCAGTACTTC	CASSLARVEAQYF
TRBJ2-1	TRBV3-1	-	-	14	TGTGCCAGCAGCCCGAGGCCTAACTACAATGAGCAGTTCTTC	CASSPRPNYNEQFF
TRBJ2-2	TRBV4-2	-	few	16	TGTGCCAGCAGCCAGCGGGACAGCGCGAACACCGGGGAGCTGTTTTTT	CASSQRDSANTGELFF